The 14 T cell receptor beta chains given below trace back to one sample, sequenced in a study of blood T cells in healthy people across ages. Primed by a sample-barcoded 5' primer and a J-beta primer mix, a second PCR proceeded for roughly 7 to 12 cycles. TCRdb called the 5' RACE reads again in MiXCR, with one record for every CDR3 protein. The sample lists approximately 730,000 distinct CDR3 sequences; roughly 41% were seen once. Sequencing was carried out using blood. Every receptor here comes from a woman aged 60-70 years in good health.

This clonotype appeared a few times. The chain employs TRBV20-1 and TRBJ2-7; possible D gene TRBD1, 6 bases. CDR3 length equals 12 residues. Per germline, CDR1 DFQATT and CDR2 SNEGSKA (reference sequence). Between the trimmed V and J ends, which lost 4 bases and 7 bases, there was a span of 14 bases. Written as DNA, the CDR3 is TGCAGTGCTAACAGGGATTCTCGGGAGCAGTACTTC. It encodes CSANRDSREQYF.

This clonotype was observed a handful of times. The V and J genes are TRBV5-1 and TRBJ2-3; D not resolved. Trimming removed 5 bases at V and 0 bases at J, with 7 bases between. Germline V lookup: CDR1 SGHRS, CDR2 YFSETQ. This CDR3 has 13 amino acids. The CDR3 here is CASSYTSTDTQYF. The CDR3 coding sequence is TGCGCCAGCAGTTATACTAGCACAGATACGCAGTATTTT.

Concerning this clonotype: Compared with germline, one end of the junction differs, possibly owing to a read error. The chain employs TRBV9 and TRBJ2-3, with TRBD1 identical over 7 bases. The CDR3 covers 15 residues. The germline V gene has CDR1 SGDLS and CDR2 YYNGEE. The CDR3 here is CASSVGGLQGDTRYF. The CDR3 DNA is TGTGCCAGCAGCGTAGGGGGCTTGCAGGGGGATACGCGGTATTTT.

This chain uses TRBV5-5 with TRBJ2-3; 10 positions match TRBD2. V lost 3 bases and J lost 8; bases outside the gene matches: 12. The CDR3 has 16 residues. Germline V lookup: CDR1 SGHKS, CDR2 YYEKEE (reference sequence). In DNA, the CDR3 is TGTGCCAGCAGCTCGGGGACTCTAGCGGGAGCAGCTACGCAGTATTTT. It specifies CASSSGTLAGAATQYF.

This clonotype has a handful of counts. The chain's CDR3 is CSASLDQIGSPYGYTF. DNA of the CDR3: TGCAGTGCTAGCTTAGATCAGATAGGGAGCCCCTATGGCTACACCTTC. The genes are TRBV20-1 and TRBJ1-2; no firm D call. Per the germline V gene, CDR1 is DFQATT and CDR2 is SNEGSKA (reference sequence). The CDR3 is 16 amino acids. Trimming stripped 3 bases from V and 4 bases from J, with 21 bases between.

The chain uses TRBV6-6 and TRBJ2-6; D uncertain. This CDR3 has 14 amino acids. CDR1 is MNHNY, CDR2 SVGAGI, per germline (reference sequence). Trimming removed 7 bases from V and 4 bases from J, with 11 bases in between. This CDR3 is CASISQAGANVLTF. In nucleotides, the CDR3 is TGTGCCAGCATATCTCAGGCGGGGGCCAACGTCCTGACTTTC.

This chain joins TRBV12-3 or TRBV12-4 and TRBJ2-3; D not certain. V was pared by 3 bases and J by 4 bases, with 11 bases between. The CDR3 extends over 14 amino acids. The CDR3 protein is CASSFGVAADTQYF. The CDR3 DNA reads TGTGCCAGCAGTTTTGGGGTGGCCGCAGATACGCAGTATTTT.

To note about this clonotype: The junction shows a germline mismatch at one end, possibly a read error. V usage is TRBV12-3 or TRBV12-4 and J usage is TRBJ1-5, with D uncertain. The CDR3 contains 15 residues. The CDR3 bases are TGTGTCAGCAGTTTAACCGAAATGGTTGGGCAGCCCCAGCATTTT. Its translation: CVSSLTEMVGQPQHF.

This clonotype was detected a few times. The V gene is TRBV12-5, the J gene TRBJ1-2, with 9 nucleotides matching TRBD1. CDR1 is LGHNT, CDR2 FRNRAP, per germline. V lost 3 bases to trimming and J lost 11 bases; unmatched junction nucleotides: 7. The CDR3 totals 13 residues. CDR3: CASGFSGTGRYTF. CDR3 bases: TGTGCTAGTGGTTTCTCGGGGACAGGGCGGTACACCTTC.

The rearrangement uses TRBV6-5 and TRBJ2-3; the match to TRBD2 covers 12 bases. V shed 6 bases, J shed 0 bases, and the junction held 4 bases outside the gene matches. Germline CDR1 MNHEY, CDR2 SVGAGI. This CDR3 is built from 16 residues. The CDR3 sequence: CASSSSGGASTDTQYF. CDR3 bases: TGTGCCAGCAGCTCTAGCGGGGGGGCAAGCACAGATACGCAGTATTTT.

The chain couples TRBV9 to TRBJ2-1, with TRBD2 matching 9 bases. Per the germline V gene, CDR1 is SGDLS and CDR2 is YYNGEE. The junction had 13 bases not matched to a gene; V was cut back by 4 bases and J by 5 bases. There are 17 residues in the CDR3. The CDR3 spells CASSSPGAGGPNNEQFF. The CDR3 bases are TGTGCCAGCAGCAGTCCAGGGGCGGGAGGGCCTAACAATGAGCAGTTCTTC.

This rearrangement joins TRBV3-1 to TRBJ2-1; a weak D match, TRBD2 (5 bases). V shed 3 bases and J shed 3 bases, with 12 bases lying between them. The CDR3 has 15 residues. CDR1 LGHDT and CDR2 YNNKEL come from the germline V gene (reference sequence). The CDR3 here is CASSQVHRDYNEQFF. In nucleotides, the CDR3 is TGTGCCAGCAGCCAGGTACACCGGGACTACAATGAGCAGTTCTTC.

The rearrangement uses TRBV24-1 and TRBJ2-5, with TRBD1 identical over 9 bases. The CDR3 runs 15 residues. Looked up from germline, CDR1 is KGHDR and CDR2 is SFDVKD. V lost 6 bases, J lost 0 bases, and 4 bases stayed unmatched. The CDR3 DNA reads as TGTGCCACCAGTCCGGGGACAGGGTACCAAGAGACCCAGTACTTC. Its translation is CATSPGTGYQETQYF.

The chain couples TRBV27 to TRBJ1-4, with D unclear. CDR3 length: 15 residues. V was trimmed by 11 bases and J by 3 bases, leaving 19 bases between them. Germline V gives CDR1 MNHEY, CDR2 SMNVEV (reference sequence). The CDR3: CAPLWTGVPNEKLFF. The DNA of the CDR3 is TGTGCCCCCCTCTGGACTGGGGTCCCTAATGAAAAACTGTTTTTT.